This T cell receptor (beta chain) emerged from a study of beta chain features in type 1 diabetes. Averaging around 110 mL, one heparinised blood draw was given by each donor. Every isolated RNA sample was fully reverse transcribed, so sequencing captured expressed TCRB transcripts. Repertoires were generated with immunoSEQ multiplex PCR, while TCRdb's copy carries only in-frame clones and drops some. The repertoire has 310,000 or so clones, about 15% of them found once; the top ten carry less than 0.02%. Study-level points and caveats: Moderate but significant shortening of TCRB CDR3s was recorded in all four CD4+ subsets from Type 1 diabetes patients.

The CDR3 contains 11 residues. Germline assignment: CDR1 SNHLY and CDR2 FYNNEI. The V and J ends lost 6 bases and 3 bases respectively, with 5 bases between them. As regards this clone: Its target is unknown. Other nucleotide sequences from this sample produce the same CDR3.

Sequencing used naive CD4+ T cells from blood. The clonotype was recovered from a man younger than 35 with type 1 diabetes. The chain combines TRBV2 with TRBJ2-5, with D tentatively TRBD1 (5 bases). This CDR3 is CASRTEETQYF. The CDR3 bases are TGTGCCAGCAGGACAGAAGAGACCCAGTACTTC. Filled out from reference TRBV2 and TRBJ2-5, the complete variable domain reads EPEVTQTPSHQVTQMGQEVILRCVPISNHLYFYWYRQILGQKVEFLVSFYNNEISEKSEIFDDQFSVERPDGSNFTLKIRSTKLEDSAMYFCASRTEETQYFGPGTRLLVL.